The rows below give T cell receptor beta chains drawn from one sample of a study of CD8+CD57+ T cells in acquired aplastic anemia. TCRdb redid the calling of the reads with MiXCR, one entry per CDR3 protein. Found here are 150,000 to 200,000 distinct CDR3 sequences, 45% to 50% of them singletons; the top ten hold roughly 30%. The specimen was sorted CD4+, CD8+, or CD8+CD57+ T cells (not recorded which) from PBMCs. These receptor sequences come from a human donor with aplastic anemia. The CDR3 runs from the conserved cysteine through the conserved F or W. Each record gives: D gene, clone size, J gene, V gene, CDR3 DNA, CDR3 protein. The D gene is left open where the match is weak. The listing skips clone size in some rows; elsewhere it reads once, few, many or a size class.

>.|.|TRBJ2-7|TRBV20-1
TGCAGTGCTAGAGATCTCGGGGGGCCGAGTCGGGAGCAGTACTTC
CSARDLGGPSREQYF
>TRBD1|.|TRBJ2-5|TRBV15
TGTGCCACCAGCAGTGGACAGGGGATCCAAGAGACCCAGTACTTC
CATSSGQGIQETQYF
>.|.|TRBJ2-1|TRBV2
TGTGCCAGCAGTGCATCAGAGTCTAACTATGAGCAGTTCTTC
CASSASESNYEQFF
>.|once|TRBJ2-1|TRBV6-4
TGTGCCAGCAGTGAAGGGATGGCAAATGAGCAGTTCTTC
CASSEGMANEQFF
>TRBD1|once|TRBJ1-5|TRBV20-1
TGCAGTGCTACCGGGACAGGGGCCTTCAATCAGCCCCAGCATTTT
CSATGTGAFNQPQHF
>.|once|TRBJ2-1|TRBV7-3
TGTGCCAGCAGCTACGGGCGGTTCAGTGAGCAGTTCTTC
CASSYGRFSEQFF
>TRBD1|many|TRBJ1-1|TRBV5-1
TGCGCCAGCAGCTTAGGGACAGGGGCGAACACTGAAGCTTTCTTT
CASSLGTGANTEAFF
>.|many|TRBJ2-7|TRBV6-2/TRBV6-3
TGTGCCAGCAGTTACGTCACCTACGAGCAGTACTTC
CASSYVTYEQYF
>.|.|TRBJ2-7|TRBV30
TGTGCCTGGACCGAAGGACTTTACTACGAGCAGTACTTC
CAWTEGLYYEQYF
>.|once|TRBJ1-5|TRBV6-4
TGTGCCAGCAGGATCGTCAATCAGCCCCAGCATTTT
CASRIVNQPQHF
>.|.|TRBJ1-2|TRBV2
TGTGCCAGCAGTGAAAATAGTAGCAGGCTTACCTTC
CASSENSSRLTF
>.|many|TRBJ2-1|TRBV4-2
TGTGCCAGCAGCCAAGTCCGCGGACCTAATGAGCAGTTCTTC
CASSQVRGPNEQFF
>TRBD1|many|TRBJ1-1|TRBV29-1
TGCAGCGTTGAACAGGGGGGCACTGAAGCTTTCTTT
CSVEQGGTEAFF
>.|few|TRBJ2-5|TRBV30
TGTGCCTGGAGTGAGAACTCCGGGGAGACCCAGTACTTC
CAWSENSGETQYF
>.|many|TRBJ2-7|TRBV11-2
TGTGCCAGCAGCTTAAATCGGGCGACACTCCACGAGCAGTACTTC
CASSLNRATLHEQYF